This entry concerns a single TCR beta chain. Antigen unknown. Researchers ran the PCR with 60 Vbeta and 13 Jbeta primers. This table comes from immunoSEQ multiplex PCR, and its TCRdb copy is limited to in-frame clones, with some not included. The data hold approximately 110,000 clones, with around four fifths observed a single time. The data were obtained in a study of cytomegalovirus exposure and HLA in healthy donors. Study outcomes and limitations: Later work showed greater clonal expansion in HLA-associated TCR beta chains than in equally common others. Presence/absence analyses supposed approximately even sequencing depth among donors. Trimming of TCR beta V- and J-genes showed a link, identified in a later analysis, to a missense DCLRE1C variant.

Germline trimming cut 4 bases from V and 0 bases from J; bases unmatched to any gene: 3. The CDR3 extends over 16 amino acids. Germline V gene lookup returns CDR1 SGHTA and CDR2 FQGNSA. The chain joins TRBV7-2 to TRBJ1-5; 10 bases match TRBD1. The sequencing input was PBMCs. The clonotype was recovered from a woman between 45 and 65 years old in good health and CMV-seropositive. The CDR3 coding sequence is TGTGCCAGCAGCTGGACAGGGGGGTATAGCAATCAGCCCCAGCATTTT. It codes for CASSWTGGYSNQPQHF.